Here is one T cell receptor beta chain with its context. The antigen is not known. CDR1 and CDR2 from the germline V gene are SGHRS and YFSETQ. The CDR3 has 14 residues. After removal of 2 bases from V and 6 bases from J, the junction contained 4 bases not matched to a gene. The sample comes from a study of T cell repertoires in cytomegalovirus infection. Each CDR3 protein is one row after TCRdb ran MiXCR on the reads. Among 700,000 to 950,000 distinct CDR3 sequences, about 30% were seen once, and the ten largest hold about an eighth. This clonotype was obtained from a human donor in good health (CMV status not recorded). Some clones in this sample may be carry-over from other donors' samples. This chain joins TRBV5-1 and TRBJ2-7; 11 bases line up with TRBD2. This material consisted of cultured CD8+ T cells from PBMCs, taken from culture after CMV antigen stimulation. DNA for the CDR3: TGCGCCAGCAGCTTAACTAGCGGGGGCCGCGAGCAGTACGTC. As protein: CASSLTSGGREQYV.